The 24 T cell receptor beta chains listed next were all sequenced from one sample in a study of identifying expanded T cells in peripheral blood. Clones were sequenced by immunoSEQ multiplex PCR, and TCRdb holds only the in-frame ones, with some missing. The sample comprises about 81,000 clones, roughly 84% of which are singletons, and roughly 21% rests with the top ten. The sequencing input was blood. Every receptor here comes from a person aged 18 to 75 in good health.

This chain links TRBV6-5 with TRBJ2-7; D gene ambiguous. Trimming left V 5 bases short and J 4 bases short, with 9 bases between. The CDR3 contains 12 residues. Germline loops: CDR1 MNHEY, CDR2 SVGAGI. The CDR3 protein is CASSDQKYEQYF. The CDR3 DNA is TGTGCCAGCAGTGACCAGAAATACGAGCAGTACTTC.

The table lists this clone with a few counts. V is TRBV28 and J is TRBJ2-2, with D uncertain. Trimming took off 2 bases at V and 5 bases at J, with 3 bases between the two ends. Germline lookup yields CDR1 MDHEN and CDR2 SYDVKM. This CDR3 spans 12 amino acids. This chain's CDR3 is CASSLETGELFF. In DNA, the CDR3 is TGTGCCAGCAGTTTAGAAACCGGGGAGCTGTTTTTT.

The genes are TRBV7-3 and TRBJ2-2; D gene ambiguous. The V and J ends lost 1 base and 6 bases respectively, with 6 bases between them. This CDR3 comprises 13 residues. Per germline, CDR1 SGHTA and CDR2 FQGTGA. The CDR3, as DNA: TGTGCCAGCAGCTTAATTGGTCCCGGGGAGCTGTTTTTT. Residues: CASSLIGPGELFF.

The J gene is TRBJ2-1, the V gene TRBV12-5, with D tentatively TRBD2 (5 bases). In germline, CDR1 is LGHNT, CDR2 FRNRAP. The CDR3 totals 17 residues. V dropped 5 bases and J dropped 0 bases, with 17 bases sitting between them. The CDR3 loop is CASGEPTSGSSYNEQFF. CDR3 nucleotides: TGTGCTAGTGGTGAACCCACCTCGGGGAGCTCCTACAATGAGCAGTTCTTC.

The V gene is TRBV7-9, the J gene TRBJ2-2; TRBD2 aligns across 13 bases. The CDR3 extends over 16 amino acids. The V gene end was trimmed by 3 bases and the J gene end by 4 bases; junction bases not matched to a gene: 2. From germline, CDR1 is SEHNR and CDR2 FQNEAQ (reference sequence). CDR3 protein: CASSFGLAGVTGELFF. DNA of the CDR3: TGTGCCAGCAGCTTCGGACTAGCGGGAGTCACCGGGGAGCTGTTTTTT.

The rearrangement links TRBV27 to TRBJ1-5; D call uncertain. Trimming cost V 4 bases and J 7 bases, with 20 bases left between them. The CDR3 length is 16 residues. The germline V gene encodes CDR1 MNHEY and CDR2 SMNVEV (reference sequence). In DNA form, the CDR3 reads TGTGCCAGCAGTTCGGGGTCGGGCAGTTTGAGGCAGCCCCAGCATTTT. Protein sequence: CASSSGSGSLRQPQHF.

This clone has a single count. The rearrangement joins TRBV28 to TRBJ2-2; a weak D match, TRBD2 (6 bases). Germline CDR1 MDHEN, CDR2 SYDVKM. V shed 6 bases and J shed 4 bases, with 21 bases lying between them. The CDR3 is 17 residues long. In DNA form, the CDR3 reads TGTGCCAGCAGCTTCGGGACCCTCACTAGCAGCACCGGGGAGCTGTTTTTT. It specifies CASSFGTLTSSTGELFF.

The CDR3 spells CASTKEPTGELFF. The CDR3 nucleotides are TGTGCCAGCACAAAGGAGCCCACCGGGGAGCTGTTTTTT. V usage is TRBV9 and J usage is TRBJ2-2; D unresolved. The CDR3 is 13 residues long. V was clipped by 6 bases and J by 4 bases, with 10 bases between them. Germline CDR1 is SGDLS and CDR2 is YYNGEE.

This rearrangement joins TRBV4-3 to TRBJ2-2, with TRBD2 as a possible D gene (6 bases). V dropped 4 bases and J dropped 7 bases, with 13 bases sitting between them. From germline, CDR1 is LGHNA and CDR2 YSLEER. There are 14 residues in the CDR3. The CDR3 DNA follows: TGCGCCAGCAGCCCGAGACCGGAGGGCGGGGAGCTGTTTTTT. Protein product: CASSPRPEGGELFF.

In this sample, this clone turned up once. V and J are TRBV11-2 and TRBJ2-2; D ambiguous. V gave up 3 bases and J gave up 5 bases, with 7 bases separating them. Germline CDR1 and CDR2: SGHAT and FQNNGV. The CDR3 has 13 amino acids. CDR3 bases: TGTGCCAGCAGCTTGGACCTTACCGGGGAGCTGTTTTTT. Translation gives CASSLDLTGELFF.

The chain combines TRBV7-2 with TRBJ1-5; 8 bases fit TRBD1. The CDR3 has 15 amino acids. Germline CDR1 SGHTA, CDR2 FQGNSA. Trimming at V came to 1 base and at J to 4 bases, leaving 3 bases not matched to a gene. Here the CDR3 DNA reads TGTGCCAGCAGCTTAGTAGGGGACAGGAATCAGCCCCAGCATTTT. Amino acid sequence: CASSLVGDRNQPQHF. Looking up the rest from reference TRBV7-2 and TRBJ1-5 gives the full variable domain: GAGVSQSPSNKVTEKGKDVELRCDPISGHTALYWYRQSLGQGLEFLIYFQGNSAPDKSGLPSDRFSAERTGGSVSTLTIQRTQQEDSAVYLCASSLVGDRNQPQHFGDGTRLSIL.

The CDR3 DNA is TGTGCCAGCTCCCGGGACAGGGGGCCCTATGGCTACACCTTC. Its protein is CASSRDRGPYGYTF. The chain is built from TRBV25-1 and TRBJ1-2; 12 bases are a match to TRBD1. In germline, CDR1 is MGHDK, CDR2 SYGVNS. V shed 8 bases, J shed 4 bases, and the junction held 5 bases outside the gene matches. The CDR3 is 14 residues long.

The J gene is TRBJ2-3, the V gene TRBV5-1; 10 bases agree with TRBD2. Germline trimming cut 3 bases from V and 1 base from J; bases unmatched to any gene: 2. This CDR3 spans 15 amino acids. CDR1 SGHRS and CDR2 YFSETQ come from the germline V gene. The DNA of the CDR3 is TGCGCCAGCAGCTCAGGACTAGCGGGCACAGATACGCAGTATTTT. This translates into CASSSGLAGTDTQYF. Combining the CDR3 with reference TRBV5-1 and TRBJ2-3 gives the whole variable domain KAGVTQTPRYLIKTRGQQVTLSCSPISGHRSVSWYQQTPGQGLQFLFEYFSETQRNKGNFPGRFSGRQFSNSRSEMNVSTLELGDSALYLCASSSGLAGTDTQYFGPGTRLTVL.

The CDR3 here is CASSLAASLTDTQYF. Here the CDR3 DNA reads TGCGCCAGCAGCTTGGCGGCATCACTCACAGATACGCAGTATTTT. This chain uses TRBV5-1 with TRBJ2-3; no clear D. The CDR3 totals 15 residues. Trimming cost V 0 bases and J 2 bases, with 10 bases left between them. Per germline, CDR1 SGHRS and CDR2 YFSETQ.

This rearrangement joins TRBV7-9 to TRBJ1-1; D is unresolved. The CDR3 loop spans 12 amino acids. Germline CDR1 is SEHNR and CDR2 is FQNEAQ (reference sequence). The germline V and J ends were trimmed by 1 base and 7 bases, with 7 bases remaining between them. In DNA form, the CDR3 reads TGTGCCAGCAGCTTAGTCGCGGGTGAAGCTTTCTTT. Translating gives CASSLVAGEAFF.

Written as DNA, the CDR3 is TGTGCCAGCAGCTTAGTTGGCGAGCAGTACTTC. This encodes CASSLVGEQYF. The rearrangement uses TRBV7-2 and TRBJ2-7; D unresolved. V lost 1 base and J lost 6, with 4 bases in between. Germline values: CDR1 SGHTA, CDR2 FQGNSA. The CDR3 consists of 11 residues.

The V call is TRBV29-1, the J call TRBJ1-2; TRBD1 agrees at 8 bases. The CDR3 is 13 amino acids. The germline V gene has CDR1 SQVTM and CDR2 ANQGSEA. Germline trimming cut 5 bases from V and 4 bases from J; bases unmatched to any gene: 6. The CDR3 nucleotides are TGCAGCGTTCCCTTTACAGGGGGCTATGGCTACACCTTC. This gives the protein CSVPFTGGYGYTF.

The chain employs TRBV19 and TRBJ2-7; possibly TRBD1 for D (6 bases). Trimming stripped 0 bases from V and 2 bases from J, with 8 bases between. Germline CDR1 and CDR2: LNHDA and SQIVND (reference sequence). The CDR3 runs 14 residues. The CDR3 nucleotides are TGTGCCAGTAGTATAGAGGCAGGGGCCTACGAGCAGTACTTC. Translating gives CASSIEAGAYEQYF.

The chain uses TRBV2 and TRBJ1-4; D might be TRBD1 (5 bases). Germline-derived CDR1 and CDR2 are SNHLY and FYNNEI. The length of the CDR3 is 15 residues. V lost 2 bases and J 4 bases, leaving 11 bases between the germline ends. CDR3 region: CASSESRASNEKLFF. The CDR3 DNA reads TGTGCCAGCAGTGAATCCAGGGCTAGTAATGAAAAACTGTTTTTT.

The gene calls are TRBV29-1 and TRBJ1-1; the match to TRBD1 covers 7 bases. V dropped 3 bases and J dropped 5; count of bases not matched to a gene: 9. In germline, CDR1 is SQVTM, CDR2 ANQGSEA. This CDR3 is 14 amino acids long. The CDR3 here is CSVERSGGETEAFF. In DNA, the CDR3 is TGCAGCGTTGAGAGGTCAGGGGGTGAAACTGAAGCTTTCTTT.

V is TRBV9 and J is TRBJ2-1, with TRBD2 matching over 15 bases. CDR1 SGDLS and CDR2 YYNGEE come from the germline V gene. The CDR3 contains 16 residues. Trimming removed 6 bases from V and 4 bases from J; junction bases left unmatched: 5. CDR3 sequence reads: CASTLGLAGGYNEQFF. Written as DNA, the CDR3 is TGTGCCAGCACCTTGGGACTAGCGGGAGGATACAATGAGCAGTTCTTC.

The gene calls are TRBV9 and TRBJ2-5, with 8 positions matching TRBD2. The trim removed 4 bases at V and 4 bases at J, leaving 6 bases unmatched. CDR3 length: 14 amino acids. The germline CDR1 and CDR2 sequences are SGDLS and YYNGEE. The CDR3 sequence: CASSNGRAGETQYF. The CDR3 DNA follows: TGTGCCAGCAGCAACGGGAGGGCCGGAGAGACCCAGTACTTC. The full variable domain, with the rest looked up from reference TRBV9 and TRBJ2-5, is DSGVTQTPKHLITATGQRVTLRCSPRSGDLSVYWYQQSLDQGLQFLIQYYNGEERAKGNILERFSAQQFPDLHSELNLSSLELGDSALYFCASSNGRAGETQYFGPGTRLLVL.

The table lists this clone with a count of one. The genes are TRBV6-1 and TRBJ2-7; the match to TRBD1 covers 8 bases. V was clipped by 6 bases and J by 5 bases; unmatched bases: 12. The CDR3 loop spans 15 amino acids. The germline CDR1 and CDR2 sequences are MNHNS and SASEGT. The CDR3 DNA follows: TGTGCCAGCAGAATCGGACAGGGAGATAATCACGAGCAGTACTTC. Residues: CASRIGQGDNHEQYF.

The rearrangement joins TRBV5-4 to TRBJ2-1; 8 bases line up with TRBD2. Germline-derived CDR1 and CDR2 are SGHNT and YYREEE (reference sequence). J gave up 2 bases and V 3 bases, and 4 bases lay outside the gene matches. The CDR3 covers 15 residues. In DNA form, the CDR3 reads TGTGCCAGCAGCTCAATAGCGGGGACCTACAATGAGCAGTTCTTC. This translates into CASSSIAGTYNEQFF.